This entry lists 9 T cell receptor beta chains sequenced from one sample in a study of cytomegalovirus exposure and HLA in healthy donors. The PCR contained 60 Vbeta and 13 Jbeta primers. Using immunoSEQ multiplex PCR, the repertoire was profiled, and TCRdb retains in-frame clones only, with some absent. Seen in this sample are roughly 100,000 clones; the ten most common clones hold roughly 15%. Material for sequencing was PBMCs. These receptors originate from a man over 45 in good health and CMV-seropositive.

This rearrangement joins TRBV11-2 to TRBJ2-1, with D maybe TRBD1 (5 bases). Germline values: CDR1 SGHAT, CDR2 FQNNGV. The germline V and J ends were trimmed by 0 bases and 10 bases, with 13 bases remaining between them. The CDR3 is 14 amino acids. The CDR3 DNA is TGTGCCAGCAGCTTAGATGGCAAGGGGCGAGAGCAGTTCTTC. Translating gives CASSLDGKGREQFF.

V gene TRBV9 combines with J gene TRBJ1-3; 7 bases match TRBD1. CDR1 is SGDLS and CDR2 is YYNGEE in the germline V gene. This CDR3 has 16 amino acids. V shed 4 bases and J 0 bases; nucleotides not matched to a gene: 7. The CDR3 sequence: CASSRGQTLSGNTIYF. In DNA, the CDR3 is TGTGCCAGCAGCAGGGGACAGACCCTCTCTGGAAACACCATATATTTT.

This chain connects TRBV4-2 to TRBJ2-1; D is unresolved. The germline V and J ends were trimmed by 0 bases and 8 bases, with 8 bases remaining between them. Germline V lookup: CDR1 LGHNA, CDR2 YNFKEQ. The CDR3 is made up of 13 amino acids. The DNA for the CDR3 is TGTGCCAGCAGCCAAGATCTAGTGTATGAGCAGTTCTTC. Residues: CASSQDLVYEQFF.

DNA of the CDR3: TGTGCCAGCAGTTACGGCCTAGCGGGAGCTAATGAGCAGTTCTTC. It translates to CASSYGLAGANEQFF. V is TRBV6-5 and J is TRBJ2-1, with 10 nucleotides matching TRBD2. Germline CDR1 reads MNHEY; CDR2 reads SVGAGI. CDR3 length: 15 residues. With 2 bases clipped from V and 7 bases from J, the junction kept 5 bases outside the gene matches.

This chain joins TRBV19 and TRBJ2-1; D not resolved. The V gene's germline CDR1 is LNHDA and CDR2 SQIVND (reference sequence). With 3 bases removed from V and 9 bases from J, the gap between germline ends came to 9 bases. This CDR3 spans 12 amino acids. In DNA form, the CDR3 reads TGTGCCAGTAGTATGGTTAGGAGTGAGCAGTTCTTC. It translates to CASSMVRSEQFF.

The rearrangement joins TRBV30 to TRBJ2-7; 9 bases fit TRBD1. Germline assignment: CDR1 GTSNPN and CDR2 SVGIG (reference sequence). The CDR3 runs to 15 residues. The trim removed 2 bases at V and 9 bases at J, leaving 14 bases unmatched. The DNA for the CDR3 is TGTGCCTGGAGTAAAACCCAATCGGGACAGGGAAGGCAGTACTTC. Protein sequence: CAWSKTQSGQGRQYF.

CDR3 sequence reads: CASSPGGYEQYF. As DNA, the CDR3 is TGTGCCAGCAGCCCCGGCGGATACGAGCAGTACTTC. The chain combines TRBV7-9 with TRBJ2-7; no clear D. This CDR3 is built from 12 residues. Between the trimmed V and J ends, which lost 5 bases and 4 bases, there was a span of 9 bases. Germline CDR1 is SEHNR and CDR2 is FQNEAQ (reference sequence).

V and J are TRBV20-1 and TRBJ1-1; no definite D call. The CDR3 consists of 11 residues. The germline CDR1 and CDR2 sequences are DFQATT and SNEGSKA (reference sequence). The ends were cut back, 3 bases at V and 8 bases at J, with 10 bases in the middle. Here the CDR3 reads CSASSLPEAFF. CDR3 nucleotides: TGCAGTGCTAGTTCACTTCCCGAAGCTTTCTTT.

The J gene is TRBJ1-2, the V gene TRBV18, with 9 nucleotides matching TRBD1. Germline assignment: CDR1 KGHSH and CDR2 LQKENI. The CDR3 loop spans 14 amino acids. The ends lost 1 base at V and 7 bases at J; junction bases unmatched: 4. The CDR3 DNA reads TGTGCCAGCTCACCACGGGACAGGGTCGGTGGCTACACCTTC. It encodes CASSPRDRVGGYTF.